The present entry profiles one TCR beta chain with its context. As yet, its antigen is unknown. This record comes from a study of graft-versus-host responses after intestinal transplantation. Per germline, CDR1 SGHRS and CDR2 YFSETQ. After removal of 0 bases from V and 5 bases from J, the junction contained 4 bases not matched to a gene. CDR3 length: 15 residues. Libraries were prepared by immunoSEQ multiplex PCR; TCRdb keeps only in-frame clonotypes and omits some of them. In the table there are 80,000 to 95,000 clones, 88% of which are singletons. Material: unstimulated CD4+ T cells sorted from spleen or lymph node cells, obtained before transplant. The receptor comes from a human donor who was the organ donor for an intestinal transplant. V gene TRBV5-1 combines with J gene TRBJ2-5, with 10 bases that match TRBD1. CDR3 sequence (DNA): TGCGCCAGCAGCTTGGCGACAGGGGGCGTGGAGACCCAGTACTTC. This sequence encodes CASSLATGGVETQYF.